Presented here are 14 T cell receptor beta chains from one specimen sequenced in a study of cytomegalovirus exposure and HLA in healthy donors. PCR amplification relied on 60 Vbeta primers (plus 13 Jbeta primers). Clones were sequenced by immunoSEQ multiplex PCR, and TCRdb holds only the in-frame ones, with some missing. The sample holds more than 200,000 clones, 75% to 80% seen once. The sequenced sample was PBMCs. These receptors were obtained from a man aged 18-30 years in good health and CMV-seronegative.

V is TRBV4-3 and J is TRBJ2-1; D remains ambiguous. This CDR3 is built from 13 residues. The germline V and J ends were trimmed by 5 bases and 3 bases, with 8 bases remaining between them. Germline CDR1 and CDR2: LGHNA and YSLEER. This CDR3 reads CASSWQVYNEQFF. DNA of the CDR3: TGCGCCAGCAGCTGGCAGGTCTACAATGAGCAGTTCTTC.

This clone was seen a few times. The genes are TRBV29-1 and TRBJ2-1, with 11 bases fitting TRBD2. The CDR3 totals 18 residues. The V gene end was trimmed by 6 bases and the J gene end by 0 bases; junction bases not matched to a gene: 13. CDR1 and CDR2 from the germline V gene are SQVTM and ANQGSEA. Here the CDR3 reads CSVPNPGLAAYSYNEQFF. DNA for the CDR3: TGCAGCGTACCTAACCCGGGACTAGCGGCCTACTCCTACAATGAGCAGTTCTTC.

For the CDR3, the DNA is TGTGCCAGCAGCTTGCCGGGGGGCAGGGGCAATGAGCAGTTCTTC. Encoded protein: CASSLPGGRGNEQFF. This sequence joins TRBV5-6 and TRBJ2-1; D might be TRBD2 (7 bases). Germline V lookup: CDR1 SGHDT, CDR2 YYEEEE. The CDR3 loop spans 15 amino acids. V was trimmed by 1 base and J by 6 bases, leaving 14 bases between them.

The chain carries TRBV6-1 and TRBJ2-7; 7 nucleotides align to TRBD1. Germline V gives CDR1 MNHNS, CDR2 SASEGT. Trimming removed 3 bases from V and 6 bases from J; junction bases left unmatched: 5. CDR3 length: 13 amino acids. The CDR3 nucleotides are TGTGCCAGCAGTGAGGGACAGCACCCCGAGCAGTACTTC. This codes for CASSEGQHPEQYF.

V and J are TRBV9 and TRBJ1-3, with D perhaps matching TRBD1 (5 bases). This CDR3 has 18 residues. Trimming cost V 4 bases and J 0 bases, with 20 bases left between them. Germline assignment: CDR1 SGDLS and CDR2 YYNGEE. The CDR3 nucleotides are TGTGCCAGCAGCCCCTGGTGGACGGGACTTCCCTCTGGAAACACCATATATTTT. Translated: CASSPWWTGLPSGNTIYF.

The chain joins TRBV29-1 to TRBJ2-6; D gene unclear. The CDR3 totals 13 residues. CDR1 and CDR2 (germline): SQVTM, ANQGSEA. V gave up 4 bases and J gave up 0 bases, with 4 bases separating them. The CDR3 reads CSVAFSGANVLTF. As DNA, the CDR3 is TGCAGCGTTGCTTTCTCTGGGGCCAACGTCCTGACTTTC.

This rearrangement joins TRBV6-5 to TRBJ2-1; D is undetermined. The germline V gene encodes CDR1 MNHEY and CDR2 SVGAGI. Trimming removed 2 bases from V and 0 bases from J, with 5 bases in between. This CDR3 region has 14 residues. CDR3 sequence: CASSYVSSYNEQFF. The CDR3 nucleotides are TGTGCCAGCAGTTACGTGAGCTCCTACAATGAGCAGTTCTTC.

The chain uses TRBV28 and TRBJ1-5, with 7 positions matching TRBD1. Per germline, CDR1 MDHEN and CDR2 SYDVKM. Trimming at V came to 6 bases and at J to 0 bases, leaving 14 bases not matched to a gene. This CDR3 spans 18 amino acids. The CDR3 coding sequence is TGTGCCAGCAGGTCCGTTGACAGGGTAACCTATAGCAATCAGCCCCAGCATTTT. It specifies CASRSVDRVTYSNQPQHF.

The rearrangement joins TRBV4-1 to TRBJ1-5; D might be TRBD1 (6 bases). Germline V lookup: CDR1 MGHRA, CDR2 YSYEKL. The CDR3 length is 17 residues. V dropped 6 bases and J dropped 0 bases, with 18 bases sitting between them. CDR3 sequence (DNA): TGCGCCAGCAGTGACCGGGGGGCGGATTATAGCAATCAGCCCCAGCATTTT. Protein sequence: CASSDRGADYSNQPQHF.

The genes are TRBV10-3 and TRBJ2-5; possibly TRBD2 for D (7 bases). V gave up 4 bases and J gave up 4 bases, with 16 bases separating them. The CDR3 contains 15 residues. Germline assignment: CDR1 ENHRY and CDR2 SYGVKD. The CDR3 nucleotides read TGTGCCATCAGTGCGGGGGGCGCGCGAGGAGAGACCCAGTACTTC. Its translation: CAISAGGARGETQYF.

V and J are TRBV9 and TRBJ2-6; 9 nucleotides agree with TRBD1. The ends lost 3 bases at V and 0 bases at J; junction bases unmatched: 1. The CDR3 is 16 residues long. Germline-derived CDR1 and CDR2 are SGDLS and YYNGEE. The CDR3 region is CASSATGGSGANVLTF. The CDR3 DNA reads as TGTGCCAGCAGCGCGACAGGGGGCTCTGGGGCCAACGTCCTGACTTTC.

The CDR3 coding sequence is TGTGCCAGCGGAGAACAGGGGGTGTTGAATCAGCCCCAGCATTTT. Translation gives CASGEQGVLNQPQHF. The V call is TRBV5-6, the J call TRBJ1-5, with 8 bases that match TRBD1. With 7 bases clipped from V and 4 bases from J, the junction kept 10 bases outside the gene matches. Germline values: CDR1 SGHDT, CDR2 YYEEEE. This CDR3 is built from 15 residues.

Comment on this clone: An end of the junction does not agree with germline; a read error may underlie this. In DNA form, the CDR3 reads TGTTCCAGCAGCCTTCCCGGAGCTACTACGTGGGAGCAGTACTTC. The encoded protein is CSSSLPGATTWEQYF. The chain couples TRBV7-9 to TRBJ2-7; D remains ambiguous. The CDR3 is 15 amino acids. CDR1 and CDR2 from the germline V gene are SEHNR and FQNEAQ (reference sequence).

This clone was counted between two and nine times. V is TRBV11-3 and J is TRBJ2-3, with D possibly matching TRBD1 (7 bases). The ends were cut back, 6 bases at V and 2 bases at J, with 18 bases in the middle. In germline, CDR1 is SGHNT, CDR2 YENEEA. CDR3 size: 16 residues. CDR3 sequence (DNA): TGTGCCAGCAGGGACTACACAGGGGTAAACACAGATACGCAGTATTTT. This encodes CASRDYTGVNTDTQYF.